This TCR beta chain was observed in a study of T cell changes during pregnancy in multiple sclerosis. The repertoire was sequenced with immunoSEQ multiplex PCR; TCRdb's copy has only in-frame clones and lacks some. The data show approximately 130,000 clones, about 96% seen once. The CDR3 runs to 16 residues. The junction had 12 bases not matched to a gene; V was cut back by 6 bases and J by 4 bases. CDR1 and CDR2 from the germline V gene are MDHEN and SYDVKM. This TCR was sampled from a female donor with multiple sclerosis, enrolled in a pregnancy study. This rearrangement joins TRBV28 to TRBJ2-5; 9 bases line up with TRBD1. This material consisted of peripheral blood, taken after pregnancy. CDR3 sequence reads: CASSTHRGHYRETQYF. The CDR3 DNA reads TGTGCCAGCAGCACTCACAGGGGGCATTATAGAGAGACCCAGTACTTC.